A single sample is the source of the 23 T cell receptor beta chains below, sequenced in a study of blood T cells in healthy people across ages. A sample-barcoded 5' primer and a J-beta primer mix were used in a second PCR of roughly 7 to 11 cycles. TCRdb processed the 5' RACE reads anew with MiXCR; each CDR3 protein has one entry. Altogether hundreds of thousands of distinct CDR3 sequences are present, roughly 44% being singletons, with the ten largest covering under 20%. The sample taken for sequencing was blood. The receptors shown here come from a man aged 60 to 69 in good health.

On this clonotype itself: Its ends do not fully match the called genes, so a read error is possible. The V call is TRBV29-1, the J call TRBJ2-7; TRBD2 agrees at 7 bases. This CDR3 contains 14 residues. In germline, CDR1 is SQVTM, CDR2 ANQGSEA. Here the CDR3 reads CGVPPGGITYEQYF. The CDR3 DNA reads TGCGGCGTCCCCCCCGGGGGGATAACCTACGAGCAGTACTTC.

CDR3 coding DNA: TGCGCCAGCAGCTTTGAGACTGGAAGCTACAATGAGCAGTTCTTC. This translates into CASSFETGSYNEQFF. This chain joins TRBV5-1 and TRBJ2-1; D gene uncertain. Between the trimmed V and J ends, which lost 2 bases and 3 bases, there was a span of 12 bases. Germline assignment: CDR1 SGHRS and CDR2 YFSETQ. CDR3 size: 15 residues.

The rearrangement uses TRBV11-2 and TRBJ2-1; perhaps D is TRBD1 or TRBD2 (6 bases each). Germline CDR1 is SGHAT and CDR2 is FQNNGV. CDR3 length: 14 residues. V gave up 5 bases and J gave up 8 bases, with 16 bases separating them. This chain's CDR3 is CASSHRVRGDEQFF. The CDR3 DNA sequence: TGTGCCAGCAGCCACAGGGTCCGCGGGGATGAGCAGTTCTTC.

The V and J genes are TRBV20-1 and TRBJ2-3; maybe TRBD2 (6 bases). Germline V gene lookup returns CDR1 DFQATT and CDR2 SNEGSKA (reference sequence). V lost 5 bases and J 14 bases, leaving 14 bases between the germline ends. This CDR3 has 10 residues. CDR3 region: CSAAGRDVYF. The CDR3 DNA sequence: TGCAGTGCTGCGGGACGAGACGTGTATTTT.

Turning to this clonotype: A read error may explain this, as a much larger clone is one base away. The chain is built from TRBV10-3 and TRBJ2-7, with D possibly being TRBD1 or TRBD2 (5 bases each). The V gene lost 6 bases and the J gene lost 6 bases, with 12 bases spanning the gap. Germline V gene data show CDR1 as ENHRY and CDR2 as SYGVKD. The CDR3 runs to 12 residues. CDR3 region: CAIREVGTEQYF. The CDR3 DNA is TGTGCCATCAGGGAGGTCGGGACCGAGCAGTACTTC.

This clonotype was picked up a small number of times. The chain joins TRBV12-3 or TRBV12-4 to TRBJ2-2; D may be TRBD2 (5 bases). The CDR3 loop spans 16 amino acids. Trimming removed 6 bases from V and 0 bases from J, with 14 bases in between. The CDR3 coding sequence is TGTGCCAGCAGCCCAGAGGGCCCCCCGAACACCGGGGAGCTGTTTTTT. Translated, it gives CASSPEGPPNTGELFF.

V and J are TRBV10-3 and TRBJ1-1; D unresolved. Trimming stripped 2 bases from V and 0 bases from J, with 7 bases between. CDR1 and CDR2 from the germline V gene are ENHRY and SYGVKD. The CDR3 totals 14 residues. The CDR3 DNA reads TGTGCCATCAGTGAGCAATTACTGAACACTGAAGCTTTCTTT. Protein: CAISEQLLNTEAFF.

In this sample, this clonotype turned up a few times. The chain is built from TRBV9 and TRBJ2-3; D perhaps matches TRBD2 (6 bases). Germline CDR1 reads SGDLS; CDR2 reads YYNGEE. Between the trimmed V and J ends, which lost 4 bases and 3 bases, there was a span of 18 bases. The CDR3 has 16 amino acids. The CDR3 loop reads CASSPLGGPRTDTQYF. The CDR3 DNA follows: TGTGCCAGCAGCCCACTCGGAGGGCCGAGGACAGATACGCAGTATTTT.

The V call is TRBV6-5, the J call TRBJ1-1; 11 bases fit TRBD1. The ends lost 2 bases at V and 4 bases at J; junction bases unmatched: 6. The CDR3 contains 16 residues. Per germline, CDR1 MNHEY and CDR2 SVGAGI. The chain's CDR3 is CASSYTGTGGLTEAFF. The CDR3 nucleotides are TGTGCCAGCAGTTACACCGGGACAGGGGGGCTCACTGAAGCTTTCTTT.

This CDR3 is CAISNTPGSDTQYF. Written as DNA, the CDR3 is TGTGCCATCAGTAACACGCCAGGGTCTGATACGCAGTATTTT. V and J are TRBV10-3 and TRBJ2-3; possible D gene TRBD1, 5 bases. From germline, CDR1 is ENHRY and CDR2 SYGVKD. The CDR3 consists of 14 residues. The ends were cut back, 5 bases at V and 6 bases at J, with 15 bases in the middle.

The gene calls are TRBV25-1 and TRBJ1-6, with 8 bases matching TRBD1. This CDR3 contains 14 residues. J gave up 9 bases and V 6 bases, and 7 bases lay outside the gene matches. CDR1 and CDR2 from the germline V gene are MGHDK and SYGVNS. The CDR3 DNA sequence: TGTGCCAGCAGCCCGACAGGGGTAGGTTCACCCCTCCACTTT. The encoded protein is CASSPTGVGSPLHF.

This clonotype was detected only a few times. The V gene is TRBV29-1, the J gene TRBJ2-3; no definite D call. From germline, CDR1 is SQVTM and CDR2 ANQGSEA. The CDR3 totals 13 residues. With 8 bases removed from V and 0 bases from J, the gap between germline ends came to 12 bases. The DNA for the CDR3 is TGCAGCACCAGGACCGGTAGCACAGATACGCAGTATTTT. This gives the protein CSTRTGSTDTQYF.

This rearrangement joins TRBV6-2 or TRBV6-3 to TRBJ2-5; possibly TRBD1 for D (6 bases). Looked up from germline, CDR1 is MNHEY and CDR2 is SVGEGT. The V end was cut by 1 base, the J end by 0 bases, with 24 bases between. This CDR3 has 20 residues. The CDR3 region is CASSYLNRWSDSRNQETQYF. The CDR3 DNA reads TGTGCCAGCAGTTACTTAAATCGATGGTCGGACAGCCGAAACCAAGAGACCCAGTACTTC.

The CDR3 coding sequence is TGCGCCAGCAGTCCCACAATAAATTCACCCCTCCACTTT. Translated: CASSPTINSPLHF. The J gene is TRBJ1-6, the V gene TRBV4-1, with D unresolved. This CDR3 contains 13 residues. Trimming took off 6 bases at V and 7 bases at J, with 10 bases between the two ends. Germline CDR1 and CDR2: MGHRA and YSYEKL.

There are a few counts of this clonotype. V is TRBV14 and J is TRBJ1-2, with D hard to call. Per the germline V gene, CDR1 is SGHDN and CDR2 is FVKESK. The ends were cut back, 3 bases at V and 4 bases at J, with 24 bases in the middle. The CDR3 loop spans 18 amino acids. The CDR3 DNA is TGTGCCAGCAGCCACGGTCAAATAAGAGGGCTCGGATCCTATGGCTACACCTTC. This gives the protein CASSHGQIRGLGSYGYTF.

V is TRBV6-6 and J is TRBJ1-2, with a weak D call TRBD1 (5 bases). Germline CDR1 reads MNHNY; CDR2 reads SVGAGI (reference sequence). Trimming left V 3 bases short and J 4 bases short, with 9 bases between. The CDR3 is made up of 13 amino acids. The CDR3 is CASSYRQGYGYTF. The CDR3, as DNA: TGTGCCAGCAGTTATCGGCAGGGCTATGGCTACACCTTC.

This rearrangement joins TRBV7-2 to TRBJ2-5; 8 nucleotides line up with TRBD1. V shed 1 base and J 4 bases; nucleotides not matched to a gene: 11. This CDR3 is 17 amino acids long. Germline assignment: CDR1 SGHTA and CDR2 FQGNSA. The DNA of the CDR3 is TGTGCCAGCAGCTTAGATTATAAGGGCAGGGGGCCAGAGACCCAGTACTTC. It yields the protein CASSLDYKGRGPETQYF.

This sequence joins TRBV11-2 and TRBJ2-3, with TRBD2 identical over 7 bases. The CDR3 runs to 16 residues. The junction had 7 bases not matched to a gene; V was cut back by 0 bases and J by 4 bases. CDR1 SGHAT and CDR2 FQNNGV come from the germline V gene. As DNA, the CDR3 is TGTGCCAGCAGCTTAGAGGGGACTATAATGGCAGATACGCAGTATTTT. It specifies CASSLEGTIMADTQYF.

The chain links TRBV5-6 to TRBJ2-7; D is undetermined. Germline V gene data show CDR1 as SGHDT and CDR2 as YYEEEE. The ends were cut back, 7 bases at V and 4 bases at J, with 18 bases in the middle. This CDR3 comprises 14 residues. The DNA for the CDR3 is TGTGCCAGCTCTCCTTCGGGCAGAGCTTACGAGCAGTACTTC. This sequence encodes CASSPSGRAYEQYF.

The chain has TRBV20-1 and TRBJ2-7, with D perhaps being TRBD1 or TRBD2 (7 bases each). V dropped 6 bases and J dropped 0 bases, with 18 bases sitting between them. Germline CDR1 and CDR2: DFQATT and SNEGSKA (reference sequence). This CDR3 has 15 residues. The CDR3, as DNA: TGCAGTGCCAGGGGGGGTAGCCGAAACTCCTACGAGCAGTACTTC. Protein product: CSARGGSRNSYEQYF.

A note on this clonotype: The junction shows a germline mismatch at one end, possibly a read error. The chain recombines TRBV18 with TRBJ2-5, with 7 bases identical to TRBD1. The end of the DNA is better explained by TRBJ2-7, so the J call may be wrong. Germline V gene data show CDR1 as KGHSH and CDR2 as LQKENI. The CDR3 consists of 11 residues. CDR3 amino acids: CTSSPGGEQYF. DNA of the CDR3: TGTACCAGCTCACCAGGGGGCGAGCAGTACTTC.

This sequence joins TRBV5-1 and TRBJ1-1; 7 positions agree with TRBD1. The germline gives CDR1 SGHRS, CDR2 YFSETQ. The CDR3 has 15 amino acids. V lost 4 bases to trimming and J lost 1 base; unmatched junction nucleotides: 7. For the CDR3, the DNA is TGCGCCAGCAGCGCTCAGGGGGAGGCGAACACTGAAGCTTTCTTT. Its translation: CASSAQGEANTEAFF.

J is TRBJ2-1 and V is TRBV6-2 or TRBV6-3; 9 bases are a match to TRBD2. CDR3 length: 16 amino acids. Trimming removed 1 base from V and 9 bases from J; junction bases left unmatched: 10. Germline CDR1 is MNHEY and CDR2 is SVGEGT. CDR3 amino acids: CASSYFLAGDRSEQFF. DNA for the CDR3: TGTGCCAGCAGTTACTTTTTAGCGGGGGATCGGAGTGAGCAGTTCTTC.